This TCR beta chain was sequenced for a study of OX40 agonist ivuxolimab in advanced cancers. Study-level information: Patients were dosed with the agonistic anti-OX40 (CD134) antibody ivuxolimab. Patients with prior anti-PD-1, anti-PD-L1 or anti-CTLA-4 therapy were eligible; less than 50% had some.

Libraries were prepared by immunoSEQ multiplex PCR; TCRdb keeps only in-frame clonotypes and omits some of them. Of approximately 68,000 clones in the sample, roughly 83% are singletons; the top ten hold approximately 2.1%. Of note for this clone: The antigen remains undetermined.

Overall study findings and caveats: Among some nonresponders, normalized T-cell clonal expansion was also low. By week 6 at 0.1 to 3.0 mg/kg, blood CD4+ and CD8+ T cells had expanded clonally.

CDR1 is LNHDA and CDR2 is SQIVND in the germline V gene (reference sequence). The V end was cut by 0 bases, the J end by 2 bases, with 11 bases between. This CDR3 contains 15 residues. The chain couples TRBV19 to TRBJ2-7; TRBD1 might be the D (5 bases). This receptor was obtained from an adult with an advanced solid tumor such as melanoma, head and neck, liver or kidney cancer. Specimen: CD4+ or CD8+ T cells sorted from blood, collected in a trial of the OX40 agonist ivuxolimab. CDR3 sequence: CASSIDRQGAYEQYF. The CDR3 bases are TGTGCCAGTAGTATAGATCGGCAGGGTGCCTACGAGCAGTACTTC.